The 7 T cell receptor beta chains listed next were all sequenced from one sample in a study of T cells in Graves' hyperthyroidism and ophthalmopathy. Regions amplified from RNA transcripts were the TCR beta CDR3 regions. In the first-round RT-PCR of the TCR CDR3, the HTBI primer set was used. Using its own MiXCR run on the multiplex PCR reads, TCRdb lists one record per CDR3 protein. The table includes 300,000 to 350,000 distinct CDR3 sequences, roughly 18% detected once. The sample taken for sequencing was blood. The receptor set was obtained from a woman in her 50s with Graves' hyperthyroidism.

The table lists this clonotype with a few counts. This chain joins TRBV5-1 and TRBJ2-5; maybe TRBD1 (5 bases). The V gene lost 0 bases and the J gene lost 3 bases, with 9 bases spanning the gap. The CDR3 totals 14 residues. Germline CDR1 SGHRS, CDR2 YFSETQ. The CDR3 region has the DNA TGCGCCAGCAGCTTGGGGCCAGGGAAAGAGACCCAGTACTTC. Translation gives CASSLGPGKETQYF.

This clonotype occurred many times. This sequence joins TRBV2 and TRBJ2-1; TRBD2 is a possible D gene (5 bases). V shed 6 bases and J shed 8 bases, with 11 bases lying between them. Germline-derived CDR1 and CDR2 are SNHLY and FYNNEI. The CDR3 spans 12 residues. CDR3 sequence (DNA): TGTGCCAGCAGAGGTTTGGAGGATGAGCAGTTCTTC. Its translation is CASRGLEDEQFF.

This clonotype was counted at least ten times. The chain is built from TRBV2 and TRBJ1-2; D is uncertain. The germline V gene has CDR1 SNHLY and CDR2 FYNNEI. This CDR3 has 14 residues. The V end was cut by 6 bases, the J end by 5 bases, with 16 bases between. The CDR3 here is CASSAWRADYGYTF. In DNA form, the CDR3 reads TGTGCCAGCAGCGCATGGAGGGCGGATTATGGCTACACCTTC. Drawing the rest from reference TRBV2 and TRBJ1-2, the complete variable domain is EPEVTQTPSHQVTQMGQEVILRCVPISNHLYFYWYRQILGQKVEFLVSFYNNEISEKSEIFDDQFSVERPDGSNFTLKIRSTKLEDSAMYFCASSAWRADYGYTFGSGTRLTVV.

This rearrangement joins TRBV5-5 to TRBJ1-1; 8 bases map to TRBD1. This CDR3 is 12 amino acids long. J lost 9 bases, V lost 4 bases, and 5 bases had no gene match. Germline V gives CDR1 SGHKS, CDR2 YYEKEE (reference sequence). This CDR3 is CASSPRTGKAFF. The CDR3 nucleotides read TGTGCCAGCAGCCCACGGACAGGGAAAGCTTTCTTT.

There are a few counts of this clonotype. The genes are TRBV4-1 and TRBJ2-1, with unresolved D. Germline V CDR1 and CDR2: MGHRA, YSYEKL. The V end lost 5 bases, the J end lost 5 bases, and 10 bases lay between the germline ends. The CDR3 is 13 amino acids. Here the CDR3 DNA reads TGCGCCAGCAGCGAGAGAGTTCACAATGAGCAGTTCTTC. As protein: CASSERVHNEQFF.

The CDR3 loop is CASSSGLAGGRGGELFF. The CDR3 DNA reads as TGTGCCAGCAGTTCGGGACTAGCGGGGGGGCGGGGCGGGGAGCTGTTTTTT. The chain uses TRBV12-3 or TRBV12-4 and TRBJ2-2, with TRBD2 matching 16 bases. J was trimmed by 7 bases and V by 4 bases; bases with no gene match: 6. The CDR3 sequence is 17 residues long.

This clonotype was seen only a few times. The rearrangement joins TRBV15 to TRBJ1-1, with 9 nucleotides matching TRBD1. The CDR3 extends over 13 amino acids. Losses at the gene ends were 4 bases for V and 5 bases for J; bases not matched to a gene: 2. Germline V gene data show CDR1 as LNHNV and CDR2 as YYDKDF (reference sequence). Here the CDR3 reads CATSKGQGTEAFF. CDR3 in DNA: TGTGCCACCAGCAAGGGACAGGGTACTGAAGCTTTCTTT.